One sample yielded the 17 T cell receptor beta chains listed below, sequenced in a study of kidney transplant recipient with SARS-CoV-2 infection. TCRdb independently ran MiXCR on the reads; one entry per CDR3 protein. The sample consists of 200,000 to 300,000 distinct CDR3 sequences, around 28% of them appearing once. The material sequenced was a blood sample, taken at baseline and on approximately day 120 from a kidney transplant recipient. These receptors were taken from a male patient between 25 and 39 years old who had COVID-19 and was a kidney transplant recipient. Some T cells may arise from the graft donor.

At least ten counts were recorded for this clonotype. The chain joins TRBV6-6 to TRBJ1-2; possible D gene TRBD1, 6 bases. V gave up 7 bases and J gave up 0 bases, with 12 bases separating them. Germline V lookup: CDR1 MNHNY, CDR2 SVGAGI (reference sequence). CDR3 size: 14 residues. In DNA form, the CDR3 reads TGTGCCAGCATTAGACAGGCTGCTAACTATGGCTACACCTTC. This encodes CASIRQAANYGYTF.

A remark on this clonotype: A single base separates this from a much larger clone, so it may be a read error. The chain has TRBV11-2 and TRBJ1-4; TRBD1 is a possible D gene (6 bases). The CDR3 is made up of 14 amino acids. V was cut by 10 bases and J by 7 bases, with 19 bases left in between. The germline CDR1 and CDR2 sequences are SGHAT and FQNNGV. CDR3 region: CANNPGGAGEKLFF. The CDR3 nucleotides are TGTGCCAACAACCCCGGGGGGGCCGGTGAAAAACTGTTTTTT.

This clonotype was seen at least ten times. The chain combines TRBV16 with TRBJ1-2, with D unclear. The CDR3 extends over 17 amino acids. Germline CDR1 is KGHSY and CDR2 is FQNENV. Trimming left V 5 bases short and J 4 bases short, with 23 bases between. The CDR3 protein is CASSLLWVVRKTYGYTF. As DNA, the CDR3 is TGTGCCAGCAGCTTGTTATGGGTCGTTAGAAAGACCTATGGCTACACCTTC.

Comment on this clonotype: Being one base from a much bigger clone, this may be a read error. The gene calls are TRBV7-9 and TRBJ2-1; TRBD2 matches at 14 bases. Germline-derived CDR1 and CDR2 are SEHNR and FQNEAQ (reference sequence). There are 16 residues in the CDR3. The DNA of the CDR3 is TGTGCCAGCGGCTTAGCAGGGACTAGCGGGAGAACTGAGCAGTTCTTC. Amino acids: CASGLAGTSGRTEQFF.

Turning to this clonotype: This may come from a read error, since a much larger clone is one base off. The chain carries TRBV6-5 and TRBJ1-6, with D perhaps TRBD1 (6 bases). With 8 bases removed from V and 0 bases from J, the gap between germline ends came to 11 bases. CDR1 is MNHEY and CDR2 is SVGAGI in the germline V gene. CDR3 length: 15 residues. Written as DNA, the CDR3 is TGTGCCAGCCTTGGGGACAACTCCTATAATTCACCCCTCCACTTT. This gives the protein CASLGDNSYNSPLHF.

This clonotype was seen many times. CDR3 DNA: TGTGCCAGCAGTGAAGGCGGGGGCGGAACTGAAGCTTTCTTT. Protein sequence: CASSEGGGGTEAFF. J is TRBJ1-1 and V is TRBV6-1; TRBD1 might be the D (6 bases). With 1 base removed from V and 5 bases from J, the gap between germline ends came to 11 bases. From germline, CDR1 is MNHNS and CDR2 SASEGT. CDR3 length equals 14 residues.

Regarding this clonotype: A read error may explain this, as a much larger clone is one base away. The chain has TRBV3-1 and TRBJ2-5; no reliable D call. The ends were cut back, 5 bases at V and 9 bases at J, with 28 bases in the middle. The V gene's germline CDR1 is LGHDT and CDR2 YNNKEL (reference sequence). The CDR3 is 17 amino acids. This CDR3 reads CASSFWFPISFSEAQYF. DNA for the CDR3: TGTGCCAGCAGCTTCTGGTTTCCCATTTCTTTCTCTGAGGCCCAGTACTTC.

A remark on this clonotype: This may arise from a read error, as a much more abundant clone is one base away. V is TRBV6-5 and J is TRBJ2-7; possible D gene TRBD1, 6 bases. The germline V gene has CDR1 MNHEY and CDR2 SVGAGI. The CDR3 is 12 residues long. In DNA form, the CDR3 reads TGTGCCAGCTTCTACGGACAGTACGGGCAGTACTTC. Translation gives CASFYGQYGQYF.

This clonotype was counted many times. This rearrangement joins TRBV6-8 to TRBJ1-2; no definite D call. Trimming took 5 bases from V and 4 from J, leaving 23 bases between them. CDR1 and CDR2 (germline): MNHGY, SAAAGT. The CDR3 consists of 17 residues. CDR3 region: CASSLAVRSRKTYGYTF. DNA for the CDR3: TGTGCCAGCAGTCTAGCCGTACGCTCTAGAAAGACCTATGGCTACACCTTC.

J is TRBJ1-1 and V is TRBV20-1; D might be TRBD1 (6 bases). Germline lookup yields CDR1 DFQATT and CDR2 SNEGSKA (reference sequence). The ends were cut back, 5 bases at V and 8 bases at J, with 15 bases in the middle. The CDR3 runs 12 residues. The CDR3 reads CSARPRTEEAFF. The CDR3 DNA reads TGCAGTGCTCGACCTCGGACAGAAGAAGCTTTCTTT.

V usage is TRBV7-2 and J usage is TRBJ2-6; a weak D match, TRBD1 (5 bases). Germline V gene sequence: CDR1 SGHTA, CDR2 FQGNSA. V was shortened by 6 bases and J by 2 bases, with 8 bases between the two germline ends. The CDR3 is 14 amino acids. The CDR3 DNA sequence: TGTGCCAGCAGATTGACAGCTGGGGCCAACGTCCTGACTTTC. Its protein product is CASRLTAGANVLTF.

This clonotype was counted at least ten times. The chain carries TRBV19 and TRBJ1-3, with TRBD1 as a possible D gene (6 bases). The germline CDR1 and CDR2 sequences are LNHDA and SQIVND (reference sequence). Trimming cost V 4 bases and J 8 bases, with 15 bases left between them. The CDR3 runs to 14 residues. The CDR3 protein is CASSRDNAVHTIYF. CDR3 bases: TGTGCCAGTAGTAGGGACAACGCCGTGCACACCATATATTTT.

In its sample, this clonotype was seen many times. The chain carries TRBV20-1 and TRBJ2-2; 14 bases are shared with TRBD2. With 0 bases clipped from V and 7 bases from J, the junction kept 7 bases outside the gene matches. This CDR3 is built from 17 residues. CDR1 and CDR2 (germline): DFQATT, SNEGSKA (reference sequence). CDR3 loop: CSARDPGLAGAGGELFF. CDR3 sequence (DNA): TGCAGTGCTAGAGACCCGGGACTAGCGGGAGCGGGCGGGGAGCTGTTTTTT.

The sample holds many counts of this clonotype. The junction departs from germline at one end; a sequencing error may be responsible. The chain employs TRBV6-9 and TRBJ1-2; D is ambiguous. This CDR3 is 17 amino acids long. Germline values: CDR1 MNHGY, CDR2 SVAAGI. The CDR3 loop is CVSSFGEPYGKTYGYTF. As DNA, the CDR3 is TGTGTCAGCAGTTTTGGTGAGCCTTACGGAAAGACCTATGGCTACACCTTC.

This clonotype showed up many times. V usage is TRBV2 and J usage is TRBJ2-1; TRBD2 aligns across 9 bases. The CDR3 consists of 13 residues. The junction had 2 bases not matched to a gene; V was cut back by 7 bases and J by 4 bases. The germline V gene encodes CDR1 SNHLY and CDR2 FYNNEI. The CDR3 sequence is CASKAGGYNEQFF. The CDR3 coding sequence is TGTGCCAGCAAGGCGGGAGGGTACAATGAGCAGTTCTTC. Full variable domain (rest looked up from reference TRBV2 and TRBJ2-1): EPEVTQTPSHQVTQMGQEVILRCVPISNHLYFYWYRQILGQKVEFLVSFYNNEISEKSEIFDDQFSVERPDGSNFTLKIRSTKLEDSAMYFCASKAGGYNEQFFGPGTRLTVL.

This clonotype was detected ten times or more. This sequence joins TRBV20-1 and TRBJ2-7; 10 positions match TRBD2. Germline V gene sequence: CDR1 DFQATT, CDR2 SNEGSKA (reference sequence). CDR3 size: 15 residues. V trimming: 1 base; J trimming: 5 bases; junction bases outside the gene matches: 8. CDR3 sequence: CSARVPGTSVNEQYF. The CDR3 bases are TGCAGTGCTAGAGTCCCTGGGACTAGCGTCAACGAGCAGTACTTC.

This clonotype was detected only once. One base away lies a much larger clone, so this may be a sequencing read error. The DNA of the CDR3 is TGTGCCAGCAGTTCTCGGCGGGACTATCGCACAGATACGCAGTATTTT. Amino acid sequence: CASSSRRDYRTDTQYF. This chain links TRBV7-2 with TRBJ2-3; 7 bases fit TRBD2. The germline V gene encodes CDR1 SGHTA and CDR2 FQGNSA. This CDR3 region has 16 residues. V lost 6 bases and J lost 1; bases outside the gene matches: 10.